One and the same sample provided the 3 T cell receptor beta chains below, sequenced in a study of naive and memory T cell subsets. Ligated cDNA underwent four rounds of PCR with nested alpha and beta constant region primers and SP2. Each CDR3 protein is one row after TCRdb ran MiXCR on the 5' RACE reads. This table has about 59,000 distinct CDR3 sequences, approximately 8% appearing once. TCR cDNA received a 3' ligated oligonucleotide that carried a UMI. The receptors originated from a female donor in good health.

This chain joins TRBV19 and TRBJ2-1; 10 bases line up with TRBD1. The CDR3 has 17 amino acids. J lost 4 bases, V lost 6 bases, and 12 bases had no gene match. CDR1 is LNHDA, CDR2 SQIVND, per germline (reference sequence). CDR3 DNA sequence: TGTGCCAGTAGATCCTCCGGAGGGACAGGGGTATACAATGAGCAGTTCTTC. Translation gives CASRSSGGTGVYNEQFF.

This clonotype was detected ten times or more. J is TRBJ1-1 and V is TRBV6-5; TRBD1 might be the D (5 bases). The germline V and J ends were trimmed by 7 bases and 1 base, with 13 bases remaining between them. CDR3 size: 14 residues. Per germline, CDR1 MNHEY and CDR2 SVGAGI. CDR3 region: CASNKGWGNTEAFF. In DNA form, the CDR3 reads TGTGCCAGCAATAAGGGGTGGGGGAACACTGAAGCTTTCTTT.

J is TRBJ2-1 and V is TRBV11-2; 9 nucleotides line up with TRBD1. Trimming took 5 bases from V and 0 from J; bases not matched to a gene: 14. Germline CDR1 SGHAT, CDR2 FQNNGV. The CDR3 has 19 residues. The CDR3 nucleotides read TGTGCCAGCAGCCGCCCGGGACAGGGCCCTTCCAGCTCCTACAATGAGCAGTTCTTC. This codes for CASSRPGQGPSSSYNEQFF.